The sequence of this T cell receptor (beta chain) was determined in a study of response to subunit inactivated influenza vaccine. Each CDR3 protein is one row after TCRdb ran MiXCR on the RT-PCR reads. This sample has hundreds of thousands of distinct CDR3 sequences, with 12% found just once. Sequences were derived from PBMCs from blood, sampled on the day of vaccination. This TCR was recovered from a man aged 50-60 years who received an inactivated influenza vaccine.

The CDR3 spells CASSFRQSDTQYF. In nucleotides, the CDR3 is TGTGCCAGCAGCTTCAGACAGTCAGATACGCAGTATTTT. J is TRBJ2-3 and V is TRBV9; D perhaps matches TRBD1 (5 bases). The CDR3 is 13 amino acids. Trimming took 4 bases from V and 4 from J, leaving 10 bases between them. Germline CDR1 reads SGDLS; CDR2 reads YYNGEE.